This entry concerns a single T cell receptor beta chain. The sample originates from a study of cytomegalovirus exposure and HLA in healthy donors. J was trimmed by 8 bases and V by 0 bases; bases with no gene match: 12. The CDR3 loop spans 16 amino acids. CDR1 MNHNS and CDR2 SASEGT come from the germline V gene. Donors consisted of healthy bone marrow donors. Researchers ran the PCR with 60 Vbeta and 13 Jbeta primers. Measured with immunoSEQ multiplex PCR; TCRdb has only the in-frame clones, and not every one. Seen in this sample are about 130,000 clones; the ten most common clones hold roughly 1.7%. The sequence derives from a man between 18 and 35 years old in good health and CMV-seronegative. This chain joins TRBV6-1 and TRBJ1-2, with 7 bases identical to TRBD1. Sequencing was carried out using PBMCs. In DNA form, the CDR3 reads TGTGCCAGCAGTGAAGCGCTTCGGGGACAGCTTGGCGGCTACACCTTC. Protein product: CASSEALRGQLGGYTF.